The clone carrying this T cell receptor (beta chain) was detected a few times. The target antigen is unknown. TCRbeta library construction was performed incorporating unique molecular identifiers. TCRdb independently ran MiXCR on the PCR reads; one entry per CDR3 protein. The repertoire has about 470,000 distinct CDR3 sequences, approximately 42% of them found once; the top ten carry 27%. The sample originates from a study of T-cell reconstitution after alpha-beta-depleted transplantation in children. V was trimmed by 3 bases and J by 2 bases, leaving 11 bases between them. The CDR3 consists of 14 residues. The germline gives CDR1 SGHTA, CDR2 FQGNSA. Study conclusions and caveats: Roughly two months post-transplant, alpha-beta T cells reportedly originated from several hundred graft clones that had expanded. After one year, T-cell counts and TCRbeta diversity mostly came from new T cells. TCRbeta diversity was high at day 60 in some patients (a result of surviving recipient T cells and thymic progenitors).

The sequences come from PBMCs, collected before TCRalphabeta/CD19-depleted stem cell transplant. The genes are TRBV7-2 and TRBJ2-7; TRBD1 might be the D (5 bases). The sequence was obtained from a girl aged 2 to 9 with aplastic anemia, due to receive a stem cell transplant. As DNA, the CDR3 is TGTGCCAGCAGCTTCTCGCAGGGAACCTACGAGCAGTACTTC. It specifies CASSFSQGTYEQYF.